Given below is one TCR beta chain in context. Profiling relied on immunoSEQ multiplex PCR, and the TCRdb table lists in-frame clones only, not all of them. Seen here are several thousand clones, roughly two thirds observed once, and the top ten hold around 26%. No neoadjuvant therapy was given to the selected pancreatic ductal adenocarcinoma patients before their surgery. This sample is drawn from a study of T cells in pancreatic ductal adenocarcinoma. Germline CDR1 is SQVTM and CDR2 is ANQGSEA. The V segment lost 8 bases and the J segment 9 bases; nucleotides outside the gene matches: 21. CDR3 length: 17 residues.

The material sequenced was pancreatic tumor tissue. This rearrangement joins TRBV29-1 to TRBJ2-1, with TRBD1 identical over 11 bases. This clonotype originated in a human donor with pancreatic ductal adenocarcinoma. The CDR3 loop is CSTRTGGGSLGSTEQFF. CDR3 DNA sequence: TGCAGCACCCGGACAGGGGGCGGAAGTTTGGGTAGCACTGAGCAGTTCTTC.